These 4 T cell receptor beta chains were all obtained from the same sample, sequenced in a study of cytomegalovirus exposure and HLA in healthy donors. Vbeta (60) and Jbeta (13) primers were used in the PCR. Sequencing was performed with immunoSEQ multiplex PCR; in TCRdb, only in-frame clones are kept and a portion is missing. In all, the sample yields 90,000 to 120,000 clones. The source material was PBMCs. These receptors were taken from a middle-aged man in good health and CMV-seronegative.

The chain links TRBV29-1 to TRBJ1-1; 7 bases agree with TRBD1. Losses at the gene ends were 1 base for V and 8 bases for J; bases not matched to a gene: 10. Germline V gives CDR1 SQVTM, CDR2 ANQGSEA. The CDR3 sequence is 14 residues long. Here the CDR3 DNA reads TGCAGCGTTGAAGCCCCGACAGGGTATTTCGAAGCTTTCTTT. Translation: CSVEAPTGYFEAFF.

The DNA for the CDR3 is TGTGCCAGCAGCTCCGGTGGACAGAGAAATGAAAAACTGTTTTTT. Its protein product is CASSSGGQRNEKLFF. The rearrangement joins TRBV7-2 to TRBJ1-4, with a possible D match to TRBD1 (6 bases). The length of the CDR3 is 15 residues. Between the trimmed V and J ends, which lost 4 bases and 5 bases, there was a span of 14 bases. Germline CDR1 and CDR2: SGHTA and FQGNSA.

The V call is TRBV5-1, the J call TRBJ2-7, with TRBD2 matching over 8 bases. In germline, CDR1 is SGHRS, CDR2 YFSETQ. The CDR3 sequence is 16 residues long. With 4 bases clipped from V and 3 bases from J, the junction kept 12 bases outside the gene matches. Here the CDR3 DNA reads TGCGCCAGCAGCCCCGTTTTCAGCGGGGGAAACTACGAGCAGTACTTC. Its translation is CASSPVFSGGNYEQYF.

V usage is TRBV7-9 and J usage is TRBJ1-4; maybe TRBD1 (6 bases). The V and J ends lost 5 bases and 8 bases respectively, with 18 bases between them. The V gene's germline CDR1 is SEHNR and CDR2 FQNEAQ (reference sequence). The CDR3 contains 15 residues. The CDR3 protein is CASSPEGEGREKLFF. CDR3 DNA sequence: TGTGCCAGCAGCCCCGAGGGGGAAGGTCGAGAAAAACTGTTTTTT. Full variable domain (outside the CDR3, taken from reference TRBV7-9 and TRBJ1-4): DTGVSQNPRHKITKRGQNVTFRCDPISEHNRLYWYRQTLGQGPEFLTYFQNEAQLEKSRLLSDRFSAERPKGSFSTLEIQRTEQGDSAMYLCASSPEGEGREKLFFGSGTQLSVL.